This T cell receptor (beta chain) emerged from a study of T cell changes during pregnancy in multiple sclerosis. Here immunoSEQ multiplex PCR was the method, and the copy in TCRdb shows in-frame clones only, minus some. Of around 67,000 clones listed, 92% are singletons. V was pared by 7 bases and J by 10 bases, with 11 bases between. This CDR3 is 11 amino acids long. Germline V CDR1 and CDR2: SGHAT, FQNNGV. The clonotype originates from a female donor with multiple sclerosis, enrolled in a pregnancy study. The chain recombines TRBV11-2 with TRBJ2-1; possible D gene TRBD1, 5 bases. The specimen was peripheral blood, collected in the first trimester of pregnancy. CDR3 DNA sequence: TGTGCCAGCAATGCAGGGCGGGAGCAGTTCTTC. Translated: CASNAGREQFF.